This paragraph covers one T cell receptor (beta chain) sequence. Its antigen is not identified. At the DNA level, this CDR3 is encoded by other sequences in the same sample as well. The sample originates from a study of shared clonotypes between healthy human individuals. The overall study: The study enrolled a couple of women and a few men aged 18 to 49.

The input for sorted-subset replicate PCRs was roughly 180 ng DNA, tens of thousands of T cell genomes. Here immunoSEQ multiplex PCR was the method, and the copy in TCRdb shows in-frame clones only, minus some. This table holds millions of clones, approximately 94% found once. The naive CD8 fraction comprised CD45RO-negative cells positively selected for CCR7 and excluded terminally differentiated effector memory CD45RA+ cells. Germline V lookup: CDR1 PRHDT, CDR2 FYEKMQ (reference sequence). CDR3 length equals 14 residues. After removal of 5 bases from V and 5 bases from J, the junction contained 2 bases not matched to a gene. Study observations and caveats: Larger richness was generally estimated for naive than memory subsets.

The sequenced material came from naive CD8+ T cells sorted from blood. The chain uses TRBV13 and TRBJ2-7, with 14 bases that match TRBD2. This clonotype was sampled from a man aged 18 to 35 in good health. CDR3: CASSPGLAGDEQYF. The CDR3 DNA follows: TGTGCCAGCAGCCCGGGACTAGCGGGAGACGAGCAGTACTTC.